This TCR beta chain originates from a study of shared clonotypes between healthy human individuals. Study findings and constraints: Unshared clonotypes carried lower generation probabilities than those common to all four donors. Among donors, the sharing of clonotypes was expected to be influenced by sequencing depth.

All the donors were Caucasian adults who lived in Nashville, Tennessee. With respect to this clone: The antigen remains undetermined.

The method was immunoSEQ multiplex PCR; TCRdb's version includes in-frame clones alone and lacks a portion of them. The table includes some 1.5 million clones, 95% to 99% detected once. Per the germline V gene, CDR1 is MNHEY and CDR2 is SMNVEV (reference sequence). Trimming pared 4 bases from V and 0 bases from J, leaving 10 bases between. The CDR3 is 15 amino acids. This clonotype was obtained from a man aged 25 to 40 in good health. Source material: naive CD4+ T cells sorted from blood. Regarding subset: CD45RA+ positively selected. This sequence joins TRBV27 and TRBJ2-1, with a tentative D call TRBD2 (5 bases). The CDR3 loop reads CASSSQAASYNEQFF. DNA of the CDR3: TGTGCCAGCAGTTCCCAAGCGGCCTCCTACAATGAGCAGTTCTTC.